The rows below give T cell receptor beta chains drawn from one sample of a study of T-cell reconstitution after alpha-beta-depleted transplantation in children. TCRdb processed the PCR reads anew with MiXCR; each CDR3 protein has one entry. This table holds around 490,000 distinct CDR3 sequences, 9.5% to 12% found once. Sequenced material: PBMCs, mostly from graft donor cells, taken 180 days after TCRalphabeta/CD19-depleted stem cell transplant. The receptors here all came from a female patient between 2 and 15 years old who had a stem cell transplant for aplastic anemia, so the T cells may come from the graft donor. Each CDR3 is given with its conserved first and last residue. The D gene is left open where the match is weak. The listing skips clone size in some rows; elsewhere it reads once, few, many or a size class.

length	size	V	D	J	CDR3	DNA
17	few	TRBV7-9	.	TRBJ2-6	CASSNGQLRSGANVLTF	TGTGCCAGCAGCAACGGACAGTTAAGGTCTGGGGCCAACGTCCTGACTTTC
16	.	TRBV10-3	TRBD2	TRBJ2-1	CAITCPRVAGIHEQFF	TGTGCCATAACCTGCCCACGGGTAGCGGGAATCCATGAGCAGTTCTTC
15	.	TRBV4-3	.	TRBJ2-5	CASGQDLARSETQYF	TGCGCCAGCGGCCAAGATTTGGCCCGCTCGGAGACCCAGTACTTC
15	.	TRBV13	TRBD1	TRBJ2-1	CASSLLGQGGNEQFF	TGTGCCAGCAGCCTCTTGGGACAGGGTGGAAATGAGCAGTTCTTC
13	.	TRBV10-3	.	TRBJ2-5	CAISIGTMETQYF	TGTGCCATCAGTATAGGGACCATGGAGACCCAGTACTTC
15	.	TRBV11-2	TRBD2	TRBJ2-1	CASSFRRDYPSEQFF	TGTGCCAGCAGCTTCCGCCGGGACTACCCTAGTGAGCAGTTCTTC
14	few	TRBV29-1	.	TRBJ1-1	CSVTVLSENTEAFF	TGCAGCGTCACTGTCCTATCTGAGAACACTGAAGCTTTCTTT
16	few	TRBV25-1	TRBD1	TRBJ1-1	CASSDYWDSLDTEAFF	TGTGCCAGCAGTGACTACTGGGACAGCCTCGACACTGAAGCTTTCTTT
11	few	TRBV12-3/TRBV12-4	.	TRBJ1-1	CASSLGVAAFF	TGTGCCAGCAGTTTGGGGGTGGCCGCTTTCTTT
17	few	TRBV27	TRBD1	TRBJ2-7	CASSLSLVGTGVGEQYF	TGTGCCAGCAGTTTATCACTAGTGGGGACAGGGGTAGGGGAGCAGTACTTC
13	.	TRBV4-3	.	TRBJ1-5	CASSQDRTQPQHF	TGCGCCAGCAGCCAAGATCGTACTCAGCCCCAGCATTTT
15	.	TRBV7-2	.	TRBJ1-5	CASSLELRGNQPQHF	TGTGCCAGCAGCTTAGAGTTGAGGGGCAATCAGCCCCAGCATTTT
16	few	TRBV7-2	.	TRBJ1-5	CASSLRAAGYNQPQHF	TGTGCCAGCAGCTTAAGGGCGGCGGGGTACAATCAGCCCCAGCATTTT
21	.	TRBV29-1	TRBD2	TRBJ2-1	CSVYPRLAYSDLYPSYGEQFF	TGCAGCGTTTACCCACGACTAGCGTATTCAGATTTGTATCCCAGTTACGGTGAGCAGTTCTTC
16	many	TRBV20-1	TRBD2	TRBJ2-5	CSATLWGGRRSETQYF	TGCAGTGCTACCCTGTGGGGCGGGAGAAGGTCGGAGACCCAGTACTTC
11	many	TRBV11-2	.	TRBJ2-1	CASRSEVEQFF	TGTGCCAGCAGGTCAGAGGTTGAGCAGTTCTTC
15	few	TRBV14	TRBD2	TRBJ2-3	CASSQGTSVYTAQYF	TGTGCCAGCAGCCAAGGGACTAGCGTGTATACGGCGCAGTATTTT
12	few	TRBV12-3/TRBV12-4	.	TRBJ2-7	CASSMGLYEQYF	TGTGCCAGCAGTATGGGCCTTTACGAGCAGTACTTC
14	many	TRBV28	.	TRBJ2-7	CASTRTAGTYEQYF	TGTGCCAGCACCAGGACCGCCGGGACCTACGAGCAGTACTTC
17	.	TRBV9	.	TRBJ2-2	CASSVEAGTLITGELFF	TGTGCCAGCAGCGTAGAGGCAGGGACGCTGATCACCGGGGAGCTGTTTTTT
16	few	TRBV28	TRBD1	TRBJ1-1	CASSLSSTGRLAEAFF	TGTGCCAGCAGTTTATCGTCGACAGGGAGGTTGGCTGAAGCTTTCTTT
12	many	TRBV29-1	.	TRBJ2-5	CSAGRAQETQYF	TGCAGCGCTGGGCGGGCCCAAGAGACCCAGTACTTC
13	.	TRBV29-1	TRBD1	TRBJ1-2	CSAQGVENYGYTF	TGCAGCGCACAGGGGGTTGAGAACTATGGCTACACCTTC
15	many	TRBV28	.	TRBJ2-2	CASSSYRVFTGELFF	TGTGCCAGCAGTTCATACAGGGTTTTCACCGGGGAGCTGTTTTTT
17	.	TRBV7-2	.	TRBJ2-1	CASSLGPGGPPVNEQFF	TGTGCCAGCAGCTTAGGCCCCGGAGGGCCGCCCGTTAATGAGCAGTTCTTC
15	.	TRBV5-1	TRBD1	TRBJ1-2	CASSPGQGLVYGYTF	TGCGCCAGCAGCCCGGGACAGGGTCTAGTCTATGGCTACACCTTC
16	.	TRBV6-2/TRBV6-3	TRBD2	TRBJ2-1	CASSYSGLDSRHEQFF	TGTGCCAGCAGTTATTCGGGACTAGATTCCCGCCATGAGCAGTTCTTC
14	.	TRBV24-1	.	TRBJ1-5	CATSDPRTDQPQHF	TGTGCCACCAGTGATCCGAGGACAGATCAGCCCCAGCATTTT
15	.	TRBV14	TRBD1	TRBJ2-3	CASSQEGQGRNTQYF	TGTGCCAGCAGCCAAGAAGGACAGGGGCGCAATACGCAGTATTTT
14	many	TRBV12-3/TRBV12-4	.	TRBJ2-5	CASSSSGGWETQYF	TGTGCCAGCAGTTCGTCCGGCGGGTGGGAGACCCAGTACTTC
12	many	TRBV29-1	.	TRBJ2-2	CSVVPGGGELFF	TGCAGCGTTGTCCCCGGTGGCGGGGAGCTGTTTTTT
18	.	TRBV20-1	.	TRBJ2-6	CSARPSEETSSGANVLTF	TGCAGTGCTAGACCGTCAGAGGAAACCTCCTCTGGGGCCAACGTCCTGACTTTC
15	.	TRBV20-1	.	TRBJ2-1	CSAVDPPVAYNEQFF	TGCAGTGCTGTAGACCCACCGGTGGCCTACAATGAGCAGTTCTTC
14	.	TRBV29-1	.	TRBJ1-1	CSVASWGGNTEAFF	TGCAGCGTTGCCTCCTGGGGGGGGAACACTGAAGCTTTCTTT
12	.	TRBV7-2	.	TRBJ1-4	CASSPRPRKLFF	TGTGCCAGCAGCCCGCGACCGAGGAAACTGTTTTTT
15	few	TRBV15	.	TRBJ1-2	CATSRDRRFVDGYTF	TGTGCCACCAGCAGAGACCGGCGGTTTGTGGATGGCTACACCTTC
13	.	TRBV30	TRBD2	TRBJ2-7	CAMLRLAVYEQYF	TGTGCTATGCTCCGACTAGCCGTCTACGAGCAGTACTTC
15	.	TRBV27	TRBD2	TRBJ2-7	CASTDPREASYEQYF	TGTGCCAGCACAGACCCGCGGGAGGCCTCCTACGAGCAGTACTTC
19	.	TRBV21-1	.	TRBJ1-1	CASSPQSSTGGDENTEAFF	TGTGCCAGCAGCCCACAAAGTTCGACAGGGGGCGACGAGAACACTGAAGCTTTCTTT
15	few	TRBV6-2/TRBV6-3	.	TRBJ1-5	CASSRRGYGNQPQHF	TGTGCCAGCAGCAGAAGAGGTTACGGCAATCAGCCCCAGCATTTT
17	.	TRBV10-3	.	TRBJ1-1	CAISESAGAGANTEAFF	TGTGCCATCAGTGAGTCGGCGGGGGCAGGGGCGAACACTGAAGCTTTCTTT
15	.	TRBV12-3/TRBV12-4	TRBD2	TRBJ2-5	CASNPAGRPQETQYF	TGTGCCAGCAACCCAGCGGGACGCCCACAAGAGACCCAGTACTTC
13	few	TRBV28	TRBD2	TRBJ2-7	CASSPSGRGSQYF	TGTGCCAGCAGCCCATCCGGGAGGGGATCGCAGTACTTC
12	.	TRBV28	.	TRBJ2-5	CASSPPIWAQYF	TGTGCCAGCAGTCCCCCCATCTGGGCCCAGTACTTC
18	.	TRBV6-2/TRBV6-3	TRBD1	TRBJ1-5	CASSYSMEDRVGNQPQHF	TGTGCCAGCAGTTACTCGATGGAGGACAGGGTCGGCAATCAGCCCCAGCATTTT
18	.	TRBV5-1	TRBD2	TRBJ2-1	CASSLGSGRKPVFDEQFF	TGCGCCAGCAGCTTGGGTAGCGGGAGGAAACCCGTCTTCGATGAGCAGTTCTTC
14	few	TRBV19	.	TRBJ2-3	CASSGRALRHTQYF	TGTGCCAGTAGTGGTCGAGCTCTAAGGCATACGCAGTATTTT
15	.	TRBV12-3/TRBV12-4	TRBD1	TRBJ1-2	CASSPGQGRLSGYTF	TGTGCCAGCAGTCCGGGACAGGGGCGCCTCTCGGGCTACACCTTC
14	few	TRBV9	.	TRBJ2-5	CASSVGSGRETQYF	TGTGCCAGCAGCGTAGGTTCAGGGAGAGAGACCCAGTACTTC
15	few	TRBV7-9	TRBD2	TRBJ2-1	CASSRGLASYNEQFF	TGTGCCAGCAGCAGGGGACTAGCTTCCTACAATGAGCAGTTCTTC